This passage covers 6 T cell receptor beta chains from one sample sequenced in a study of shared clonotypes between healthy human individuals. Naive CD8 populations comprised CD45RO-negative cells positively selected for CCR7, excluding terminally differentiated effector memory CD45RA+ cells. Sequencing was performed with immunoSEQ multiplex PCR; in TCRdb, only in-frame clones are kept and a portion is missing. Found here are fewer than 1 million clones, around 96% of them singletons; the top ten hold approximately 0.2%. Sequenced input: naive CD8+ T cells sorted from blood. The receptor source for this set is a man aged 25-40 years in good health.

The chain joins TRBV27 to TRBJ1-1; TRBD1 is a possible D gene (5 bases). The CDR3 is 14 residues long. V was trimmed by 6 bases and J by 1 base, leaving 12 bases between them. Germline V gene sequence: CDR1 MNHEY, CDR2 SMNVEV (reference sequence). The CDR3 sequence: CASSIRGGNTEAFF. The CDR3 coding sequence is TGTGCCAGCAGCATCCGGGGGGGGAACACTGAAGCTTTCTTT.

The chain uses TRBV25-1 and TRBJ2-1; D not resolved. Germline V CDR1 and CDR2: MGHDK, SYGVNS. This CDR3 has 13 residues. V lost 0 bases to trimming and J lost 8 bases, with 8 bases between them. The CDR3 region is CASSEYSWDEQFF. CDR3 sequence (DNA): TGTGCCAGCAGTGAATACAGTTGGGATGAGCAGTTCTTC.

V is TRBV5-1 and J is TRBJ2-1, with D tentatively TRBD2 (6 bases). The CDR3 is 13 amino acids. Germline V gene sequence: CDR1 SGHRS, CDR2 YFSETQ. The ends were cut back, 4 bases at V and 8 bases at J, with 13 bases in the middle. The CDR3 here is CASSPGSIDEQFF. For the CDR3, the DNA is TGCGCCAGCAGCCCCGGGAGTATCGATGAGCAGTTCTTC. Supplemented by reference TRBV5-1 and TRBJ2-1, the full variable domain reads KAGVTQTPRYLIKTRGQQVTLSCSPISGHRSVSWYQQTPGQGLQFLFEYFSETQRNKGNFPGRFSGRQFSNSRSEMNVSTLELGDSALYLCASSPGSIDEQFFGPGTRLTVL.

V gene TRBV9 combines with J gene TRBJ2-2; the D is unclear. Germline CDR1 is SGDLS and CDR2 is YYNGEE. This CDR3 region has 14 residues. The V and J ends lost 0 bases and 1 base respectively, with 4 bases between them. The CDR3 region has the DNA TGTGCCAGCAGCGTAGTCTTGAACACCGGGGAGCTGTTTTTT. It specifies CASSVVLNTGELFF.

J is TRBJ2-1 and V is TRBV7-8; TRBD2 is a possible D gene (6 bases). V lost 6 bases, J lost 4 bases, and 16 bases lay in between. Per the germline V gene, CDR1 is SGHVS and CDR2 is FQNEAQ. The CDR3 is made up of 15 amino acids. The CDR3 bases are TGTGCCAGCAGTTTTACCGGGACTCGGTACAATGAGCAGTTCTTC. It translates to CASSFTGTRYNEQFF.

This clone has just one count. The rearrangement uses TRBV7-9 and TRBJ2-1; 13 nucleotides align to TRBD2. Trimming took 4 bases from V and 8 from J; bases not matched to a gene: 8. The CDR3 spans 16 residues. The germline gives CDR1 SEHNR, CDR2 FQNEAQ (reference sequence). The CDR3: CASSSLLAGGPHEQFF. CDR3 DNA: TGTGCCAGCAGCTCCCTACTAGCGGGAGGGCCCCATGAGCAGTTCTTC.